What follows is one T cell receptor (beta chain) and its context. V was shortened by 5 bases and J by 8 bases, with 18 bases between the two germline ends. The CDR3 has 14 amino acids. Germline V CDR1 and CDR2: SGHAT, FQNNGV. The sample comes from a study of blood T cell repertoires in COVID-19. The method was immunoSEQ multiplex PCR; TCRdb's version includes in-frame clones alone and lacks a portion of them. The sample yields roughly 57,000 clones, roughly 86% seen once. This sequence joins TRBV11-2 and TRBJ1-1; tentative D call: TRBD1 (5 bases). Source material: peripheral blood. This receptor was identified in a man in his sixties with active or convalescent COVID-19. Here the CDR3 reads CASSASSRVTEAFF. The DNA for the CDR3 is TGTGCCAGCAGCGCGTCATCCAGGGTAACGGAAGCTTTCTTT.